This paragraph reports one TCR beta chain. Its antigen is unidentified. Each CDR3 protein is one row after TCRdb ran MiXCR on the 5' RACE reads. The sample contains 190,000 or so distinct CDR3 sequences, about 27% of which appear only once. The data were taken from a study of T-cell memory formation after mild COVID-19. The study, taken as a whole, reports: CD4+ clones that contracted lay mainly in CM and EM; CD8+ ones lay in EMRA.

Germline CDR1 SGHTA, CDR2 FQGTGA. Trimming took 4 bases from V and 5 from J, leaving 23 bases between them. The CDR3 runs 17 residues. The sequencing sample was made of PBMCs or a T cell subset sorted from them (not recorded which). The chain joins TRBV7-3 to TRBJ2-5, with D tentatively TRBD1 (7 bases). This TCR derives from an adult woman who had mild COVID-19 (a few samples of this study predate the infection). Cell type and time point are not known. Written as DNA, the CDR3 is TGTGCCAGCAGCTCAGGGGGGCTAGCGCTAAACGGGGAGACCCAGTACTTC. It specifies CASSSGGLALNGETQYF. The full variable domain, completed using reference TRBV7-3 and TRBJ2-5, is GAGVSQTPSNKVTEKGKYVELRCDPISGHTALYWYRQSLGQGPEFLIYFQGTGAADDSGLPNDRFFAVRPEGSVSTLKIQRTERGDSAVYLCASSSGGLALNGETQYFGPGTRLLVL.